This is a list of T cell receptor beta chains from one sample in a study of CD8+CD57+ T cells in acquired aplastic anemia. TCRdb analysed the reads with MiXCR anew, one entry per CDR3 protein. The sample includes around 190,000 distinct CDR3 sequences, roughly 55% of them seen just once. Sample: sorted CD4+, CD8+, or CD8+CD57+ T cells (not recorded which) from PBMCs. These receptors came from a human donor in good health. CDR3s include the opening cysteine and the closing phenylalanine or tryptophan. D genes are given only for firm matches. Where a row states a size, it is once, few, many or the class of an expanded clone; other rows omit it.

j_gene: TRBJ2-7; abundance: .; v_gene: TRBV15; len: 13; d_gene: .; CDR3aa: CATSRDMKHEQYF; CDR3nt: TGTGCCACCAGCAGAGATATGAAGCACGAGCAGTACTTC
j_gene: TRBJ2-5; abundance: few; v_gene: TRBV20-1; len: 14; d_gene: .; CDR3aa: CSARVGTQGETQYF; CDR3nt: TGCAGTGCTAGAGTGGGCACACAGGGAGAGACCCAGTACTTC
j_gene: TRBJ2-3; abundance: many; v_gene: TRBV7-3; len: 17; d_gene: .; CDR3aa: CASSPPLAERGIDTQYF; CDR3nt: TGTGCCAGCAGCCCGCCCTTGGCGGAACGGGGGATAGATACGCAGTATTTT
j_gene: TRBJ1-4; abundance: many; v_gene: TRBV10-3; len: 17; d_gene: TRBD1; CDR3aa: CAISEPGQGATNEKLFF; CDR3nt: TGTGCCATCAGTGAGCCGGGACAGGGGGCAACTAATGAAAAACTGTTTTTT
j_gene: TRBJ2-1; abundance: .; v_gene: TRBV20-1; len: 11; d_gene: .; CDR3aa: CSAILINEQFF; CDR3nt: TGCAGTGCTATATTAATCAATGAGCAGTTCTTC
j_gene: TRBJ1-5; abundance: once; v_gene: TRBV20-1; len: 15; d_gene: .; CDR3aa: CSAGPGTGNNQPQHF; CDR3nt: TGCAGTGCTGGCCCCGGGACTGGCAACAATCAGCCCCAGCATTTT
j_gene: TRBJ2-5; abundance: few; v_gene: TRBV20-1; len: 12; d_gene: .; CDR3aa: CSASYRGETQYF; CDR3nt: TGCAGTGCTAGCTATCGGGGAGAGACCCAGTACTTC
j_gene: TRBJ2-7; abundance: .; v_gene: TRBV24-1; len: 13; d_gene: .; CDR3aa: CATSEGAVYEQYF; CDR3nt: TGTGCCACCAGTGAGGGGGCCGTATACGAGCAGTACTTC
j_gene: TRBJ2-7; abundance: .; v_gene: TRBV7-8; len: 15; d_gene: TRBD2; CDR3aa: CASSLGGGDPYEQYF; CDR3nt: TGTGCCAGCAGCTTGGGCGGGGGGGACCCCTACGAGCAGTACTTC
j_gene: TRBJ1-2; abundance: .; v_gene: TRBV7-2; len: 14; d_gene: .; CDR3aa: CASTLDWGAAGYTF; CDR3nt: TGTGCCAGCACCCTCGACTGGGGGGCAGCTGGCTACACCTTC
j_gene: TRBJ2-7; abundance: .; v_gene: TRBV29-1; len: 15; d_gene: TRBD2; CDR3aa: CSVPLTSGIGYEQYF; CDR3nt: TGCAGCGTCCCCTTGACTAGCGGGATTGGATACGAGCAGTACTTC
j_gene: TRBJ1-6; abundance: .; v_gene: TRBV7-3; len: 15; d_gene: .; CDR3aa: CASSAVGGWYSPLHF; CDR3nt: TGTGCCAGCAGCGCCGTCGGGGGATGGTATTCACCCCTCCACTTT
j_gene: TRBJ2-7; abundance: .; v_gene: TRBV2; len: 12; d_gene: .; CDR3aa: CASKDSTYEQYF; CDR3nt: TGTGCCAGCAAGGACTCCACCTACGAGCAGTACTTC
j_gene: TRBJ2-1; abundance: .; v_gene: TRBV10-3; len: 16; d_gene: TRBD1; CDR3aa: CAISPRPGQGAGEQFF; CDR3nt: TGTGCCATCAGTCCGAGACCGGGACAGGGGGCCGGGGAGCAGTTCTTC
j_gene: TRBJ1-4; abundance: many; v_gene: TRBV7-9; len: 14; d_gene: .; CDR3aa: CASSAAGEEEKLFF; CDR3nt: TGTGCCAGCAGCGCAGCAGGGGAGGAAGAAAAACTGTTTTTT
j_gene: TRBJ2-6; abundance: many; v_gene: TRBV9; len: 16; d_gene: .; CDR3aa: CASSQGIPSGANVLTF; CDR3nt: TGTGCCAGTTCACAGGGCATACCTTCTGGGGCCAACGTCCTGACTTTC
j_gene: TRBJ2-1; abundance: .; v_gene: TRBV24-1; len: 15; d_gene: TRBD2; CDR3aa: CATSDLKGGVNEQFF; CDR3nt: TGTGCCACCAGTGATTTGAAGGGAGGGGTGAATGAGCAGTTCTTC
j_gene: TRBJ2-4; abundance: .; v_gene: TRBV20-1; len: 10; d_gene: .; CDR3aa: CSALGGIQYF; CDR3nt: TGCAGTGCCCTAGGAGGCATTCAGTACTTC
j_gene: TRBJ2-2; abundance: .; v_gene: TRBV2; len: 13; d_gene: .; CDR3aa: CASRGKNTGELFF; CDR3nt: TGTGCCAGCAGGGGAAAGAACACCGGGGAGCTGTTTTTT
j_gene: TRBJ2-5; abundance: many; v_gene: TRBV15; len: 18; d_gene: .; CDR3aa: CATSRDAGGGFLQETQYF; CDR3nt: TGTGCCACCAGCAGAGATGCCGGAGGGGGGTTTTTACAAGAGACCCAGTACTTC
j_gene: TRBJ2-3; abundance: .; v_gene: TRBV9; len: 14; d_gene: TRBD2; CDR3aa: CASSIRGTSGGIIF; CDR3nt: TGTGCCAGCAGCATACGCGGGACTAGCGGGGGGATTATTTTT
j_gene: TRBJ2-7; abundance: many; v_gene: TRBV29-1; len: 12; d_gene: .; CDR3aa: CSVEIGQPGQYF; CDR3nt: TGCAGCGTTGAAATCGGACAGCCCGGGCAGTACTTC
j_gene: TRBJ2-3; abundance: .; v_gene: TRBV10-3; len: 14; d_gene: TRBD2; CDR3aa: CASASGGQIDTQYF; CDR3nt: TGTGCCAGCGCAAGCGGGGGTCAGATAGATACGCAGTATTTT
j_gene: TRBJ2-7; abundance: many; v_gene: TRBV27; len: 14; d_gene: .; CDR3aa: CASSLVGAAYEQYF; CDR3nt: TGTGCCAGCAGTTTAGTCGGGGCCGCCTACGAGCAGTACTTC
j_gene: TRBJ2-7; abundance: .; v_gene: TRBV20-1; len: 15; d_gene: TRBD2; CDR3aa: CSARSGTSGSYEQYF; CDR3nt: TGCAGTGCTAGGTCCGGGACTAGCGGATCCTACGAGCAGTACTTC
j_gene: TRBJ1-5; abundance: .; v_gene: TRBV2; len: 15; d_gene: TRBD1; CDR3aa: CASTPDRLGNQPQHF; CDR3nt: TGTGCCAGCACCCCGGACAGGTTGGGGAATCAGCCCCAGCATTTT
j_gene: TRBJ1-5; abundance: .; v_gene: TRBV5-6; len: 13; d_gene: .; CDR3aa: CASSFGEGQPQHF; CDR3nt: TGTGCCAGCAGCTTCGGGGAAGGTCAGCCCCAGCATTTT
j_gene: TRBJ1-6; abundance: .; v_gene: TRBV10-3; len: 15; d_gene: .; CDR3aa: CAISESDGTRSPLHF; CDR3nt: TGTGCCATCAGTGAGTCGGACGGGACACGGTCACCCCTCCACTTT
j_gene: TRBJ1-1; abundance: .; v_gene: TRBV7-9; len: 15; d_gene: .; CDR3aa: CASSLGWGRGTEAFF; CDR3nt: TGTGCCAGCAGCTTAGGATGGGGCAGAGGCACTGAAGCTTTCTTT
j_gene: TRBJ1-5; abundance: .; v_gene: TRBV9; len: 15; d_gene: TRBD1; CDR3aa: CASSADRGDFEPQHF; CDR3nt: TGTGCCAGCAGCGCCGACAGGGGGGACTTTGAGCCCCAGCATTTT
j_gene: TRBJ2-1; abundance: .; v_gene: TRBV12-3/TRBV12-4; len: 16; d_gene: TRBD2; CDR3aa: CASSRRLAGNADEQFF; CDR3nt: TGTGCCAGCAGTCGGCGACTAGCGGGAAATGCGGATGAGCAGTTCTTC
j_gene: TRBJ2-3; abundance: .; v_gene: TRBV29-1; len: 12; d_gene: .; CDR3aa: CSVEELADTQYF; CDR3nt: TGCAGCGTTGAAGAACTAGCAGATACGCAGTATTTT
j_gene: TRBJ2-3; abundance: many; v_gene: TRBV2; len: 15; d_gene: TRBD1; CDR3aa: CAGTVQGADTDTQYF; CDR3nt: TGTGCCGGTACTGTACAGGGGGCCGACACAGATACGCAGTATTTT
j_gene: TRBJ2-6; abundance: .; v_gene: TRBV29-1; len: 13; d_gene: .; CDR3aa: CSVAGTGANVLTF; CDR3nt: TGCAGCGTTGCAGGGACTGGGGCCAACGTCCTGACTTTC
j_gene: TRBJ2-3; abundance: .; v_gene: TRBV5-1; len: 13; d_gene: .; CDR3aa: CASSNTGIDTQYF; CDR3nt: TGCGCCAGCAGCAACACAGGGATAGATACGCAGTATTTT
j_gene: TRBJ1-2; abundance: .; v_gene: TRBV2; len: 14; d_gene: .; CDR3aa: CASSAVQNFYGYTF; CDR3nt: TGTGCCAGCAGTGCTGTACAAAACTTCTATGGCTACACCTTC
j_gene: TRBJ1-2; abundance: once; v_gene: TRBV19; len: 13; d_gene: .; CDR3aa: CASSIRDTGGYTF; CDR3nt: TGTGCCAGTAGTATCCGGGACACGGGTGGCTACACCTTC
j_gene: TRBJ2-7; abundance: .; v_gene: TRBV6-5; len: 13; d_gene: .; CDR3aa: CASRPGTIYEQYF; CDR3nt: TGTGCCAGCAGGCCCGGGACAATCTACGAGCAGTACTTC
j_gene: TRBJ1-6; abundance: .; v_gene: TRBV19; len: 14; d_gene: .; CDR3aa: CASSNDFLDSPLHF; CDR3nt: TGTGCCAGTAGTAACGACTTCCTCGATTCACCCCTCCACTTT
j_gene: TRBJ2-2; abundance: many; v_gene: TRBV4-1; len: 14; d_gene: .; CDR3aa: CASSQEHNTGELFF; CDR3nt: TGCGCCAGCAGCCAAGAACACAACACCGGGGAGCTGTTTTTT
j_gene: TRBJ1-4; abundance: many; v_gene: TRBV19; len: 14; d_gene: .; CDR3aa: CASSLAATNEKLFF; CDR3nt: TGTGCCAGTAGTCTAGCCGCAACTAATGAAAAACTGTTTTTT
j_gene: TRBJ1-6; abundance: .; v_gene: TRBV9; len: 15; d_gene: TRBD1; CDR3aa: CASSLSGTGDSPLHF; CDR3nt: TGTGCCAGCAGCTTATCCGGGACAGGAGATTCACCCCTCCACTTT
j_gene: TRBJ2-1; abundance: many; v_gene: TRBV5-8; len: 16; d_gene: .; CDR3aa: CASSSTGDYLNDEQFF; CDR3nt: TGTGCCAGCAGCTCGACAGGGGACTACCTGAACGATGAGCAGTTCTTC
j_gene: TRBJ2-2; abundance: .; v_gene: TRBV20-1; len: 15; d_gene: TRBD1; CDR3aa: CSARDLRGLSGELFF; CDR3nt: TGCAGTGCTAGAGATCTAAGGGGGCTAAGCGGGGAGCTGTTTTTT
j_gene: TRBJ2-3; abundance: many; v_gene: TRBV7-9; len: 13; d_gene: .; CDR3aa: CASSLPVVDTQYF; CDR3nt: TGTGCCAGCAGCTTACCGGTGGTAGATACGCAGTATTTT
j_gene: TRBJ2-3; abundance: .; v_gene: TRBV7-6; len: 19; d_gene: TRBD2; CDR3aa: CASSLWGTSGSSGTDTQYF; CDR3nt: TGTGCCAGCAGCTTATGGGGGACTAGCGGGAGTTCGGGCACAGATACGCAGTATTTT
j_gene: TRBJ2-2; abundance: .; v_gene: TRBV25-1; len: 15; d_gene: .; CDR3aa: CASSEGGLNTGELFF; CDR3nt: TGTGCCAGCAGTGAAGGCGGGTTGAACACCGGGGAGCTGTTTTTT
j_gene: TRBJ2-1; abundance: .; v_gene: TRBV12-3/TRBV12-4; len: 12; d_gene: TRBD2; CDR3aa: CASSPSGDEQFF; CDR3nt: TGTGCCAGCAGCCCAAGCGGGGATGAGCAGTTCTTC
j_gene: TRBJ2-1; abundance: many; v_gene: TRBV11-2; len: 14; d_gene: .; CDR3aa: CASSSVGIPNEQFF; CDR3nt: TGTGCCAGCAGCTCCGTCGGGATCCCCAATGAGCAGTTCTTC
j_gene: TRBJ2-7; abundance: .; v_gene: TRBV29-1; len: 15; d_gene: .; CDR3aa: CSVFGTELTTYEQYF; CDR3nt: TGCAGCGTATTTGGGACCGAGCTTACGACCTACGAGCAGTACTTC
j_gene: TRBJ1-1; abundance: .; v_gene: TRBV19; len: 16; d_gene: .; CDR3aa: CASSRGRVEVNTEAFF; CDR3nt: TGTGCCAGTAGTCGGGGCAGGGTGGAGGTGAACACTGAAGCTTTCTTT
j_gene: TRBJ2-5; abundance: few; v_gene: TRBV7-2; len: 13; d_gene: .; CDR3aa: CASSSTYRETQYF; CDR3nt: TGTGCCAGCAGCTCAACATACCGGGAGACCCAGTACTTC
j_gene: TRBJ2-7; abundance: .; v_gene: TRBV5-6; len: 12; d_gene: .; CDR3aa: CASGGQGYEQYF; CDR3nt: TGTGCCAGCGGGGGCCAGGGTTACGAGCAGTACTTC